Following are 31 T cell receptor beta chains from one sample sequenced in a study of cytomegalovirus exposure and HLA in healthy donors. This PCR relied on a set of 60 Vbeta primers and 13 Jbeta primers. Data came from immunoSEQ multiplex PCR; TCRdb stores just in-frame clones and leaves some out. The sample yields about 160,000 clones, around 88% seen once. Sequencing was performed on PBMCs. These receptor sequences come from a woman aged 30 to 39 in good health and CMV-seronegative.

The chain couples TRBV28 to TRBJ2-7; 7 bases fit TRBD1. The germline V gene has CDR1 MDHEN and CDR2 SYDVKM. There are 16 residues in the CDR3. J lost 6 bases, V lost 7 bases, and 18 bases had no gene match. CDR3 amino acids: CASNKIRTGERGEQYF. DNA for the CDR3: TGTGCCAGCAACAAAATTCGTACAGGGGAAAGGGGCGAGCAGTACTTC.

The chain has TRBV2 and TRBJ2-3; D gene uncertain. CDR3 size: 13 residues. The germline gives CDR1 SNHLY, CDR2 FYNNEI. V gave up 3 bases and J gave up 4 bases, with 8 bases separating them. CDR3 sequence (DNA): TGTGCCAGCAGTGAGCGCTACCCAGATACGCAGTATTTT. This encodes CASSERYPDTQYF.

V is TRBV5-4 and J is TRBJ1-6, with a weak D call TRBD1 (5 bases). The length of the CDR3 is 15 residues. With 0 bases removed from V and 14 bases from J, the gap between germline ends came to 18 bases. CDR1 and CDR2 (germline): SGHNT, YYREEE (reference sequence). CDR3 loop: CASSLGGGSFTTLHF. DNA for the CDR3: TGTGCCAGCAGCTTGGGCGGGGGGAGCTTCACCACCCTCCACTTT.

The gene calls are TRBV6-5 and TRBJ1-2; 8 bases are shared with TRBD1. After removal of 4 bases from V and 6 bases from J, the junction contained 7 bases not matched to a gene. The V gene's germline CDR1 is MNHEY and CDR2 SVGAGI. This CDR3 comprises 14 residues. CDR3 protein: CASSFPGQENGYTF. CDR3 bases: TGTGCCAGCAGTTTCCCGGGACAGGAAAATGGCTACACCTTC.

In DNA, the CDR3 is TGTGCCAGCAGCTTAGCACAGCAAAGAGATGAGCAGTTCTTC. Encoded protein: CASSLAQQRDEQFF. The V and J genes are TRBV7-2 and TRBJ2-1; D not certain. CDR3 size: 14 residues. Deletions cut 0 bases from V and 8 bases from J, with 11 bases between. Germline V lookup: CDR1 SGHTA, CDR2 FQGNSA.

This clone was detected only a few times. The chain uses TRBV6-6 and TRBJ2-3; 14 nucleotides match TRBD2. CDR3 size: 16 residues. The V segment lost 4 bases and the J segment 1 base; nucleotides outside the gene matches: 1. Germline CDR1 reads MNHNY; CDR2 reads SVGAGI (reference sequence). In DNA form, the CDR3 reads TGTGCCAGCAGTTTGGGACTAGCGGGGGGCACAGATACGCAGTATTTT. Amino acid sequence: CASSLGLAGGTDTQYF.

This clone was recorded a few times. This chain joins TRBV9 and TRBJ2-5, with 10 bases identical to TRBD1. The CDR3 sequence is 14 residues long. V was clipped by 3 bases and J by 3 bases; unmatched bases: 2. Germline V gene lookup returns CDR1 SGDLS and CDR2 YYNGEE. The CDR3 is CASSAGTGEETQYF. The CDR3, as DNA: TGTGCCAGCAGCGCCGGGACAGGGGAAGAGACCCAGTACTTC.

This chain joins TRBV13 and TRBJ2-7, with 7 bases aligning to TRBD1. The CDR3 totals 14 residues. The germline CDR1 and CDR2 sequences are PRHDT and FYEKMQ (reference sequence). V was clipped by 6 bases and J by 6 bases; unmatched bases: 11. The CDR3 loop reads CASSFRQGGGEQYF. As DNA, the CDR3 is TGTGCCAGCAGTTTCAGACAGGGCGGTGGCGAGCAGTACTTC. The variable domain in full, completed from reference TRBV13 and TRBJ2-7, reads AAGVIQSPRHLIKEKRETATLKCYPIPRHDTVYWYQQGPGQDPQFLISFYEKMQSDKGSIPDRFSAQQFSDYHSELNMSSLELGDSALYFCASSFRQGGGEQYFGPGTRLTVT.

The chain is built from TRBV27 and TRBJ1-1, with no clear D. The germline V gene has CDR1 MNHEY and CDR2 SMNVEV (reference sequence). Trimming left V 6 bases short and J 0 bases short, with 11 bases between. The CDR3 length is 14 residues. The CDR3: CASRRGGVNTEAFF. The CDR3 nucleotides read TGTGCCAGCAGGCGGGGTGGGGTGAACACTGAAGCTTTCTTT.

There are a few counts of this clone. CDR3 DNA: TGCGCCAGCAGCCAAGGGGGACAGGGCCAAGAGACCCAGTACTTC. Its translation: CASSQGGQGQETQYF. V and J are TRBV4-3 and TRBJ2-5, with 9 bases aligning to TRBD1. This CDR3 is built from 15 residues. Trimming cost V 1 base and J 1 base; bases outside gene matches: 1. Germline V gene sequence: CDR1 LGHNA, CDR2 YSLEER.

The V call is TRBV10-3, the J call TRBJ2-3; 7 bases align to TRBD1. With 6 bases clipped from V and 3 bases from J, the junction kept 9 bases outside the gene matches. This CDR3 comprises 15 residues. Looked up from germline, CDR1 is ENHRY and CDR2 is SYGVKD. The CDR3 sequence: CAISPKGAATDTQYF. As DNA, the CDR3 is TGTGCCATCAGCCCCAAGGGGGCGGCAACAGATACGCAGTATTTT.

The rearrangement links TRBV30 to TRBJ1-3; maybe TRBD1 (6 bases). The CDR3 totals 13 residues. Trimming cost V 0 bases and J 4 bases, with 7 bases left between them. Germline CDR1 and CDR2: GTSNPN and SVGIG (reference sequence). CDR3 in amino acids: CAWSVDRGNTIYF. CDR3 nucleotide sequence: TGTGCCTGGAGTGTTGACAGGGGAAACACCATATATTTT.

This clone was picked up one time. The genes are TRBV9 and TRBJ1-6, with D possibly being TRBD1 (6 bases). The CDR3 has 14 residues. V was cut by 0 bases and J by 10 bases, with 11 bases left in between. Germline CDR1 reads SGDLS; CDR2 reads YYNGEE. The chain's CDR3 is CASSVGGRGSPLHF. For the CDR3, the DNA is TGTGCCAGCAGCGTAGGGGGCAGGGGATCACCCCTCCACTTT.

The chain employs TRBV5-6 and TRBJ2-1, with TRBD2 matching over 15 bases. This CDR3 region has 15 residues. V lost 4 bases, J lost 6 bases, and 2 bases stayed unmatched. Germline V gene sequence: CDR1 SGHDT, CDR2 YYEEEE. CDR3 protein: CASSMGLAGGNEQFF. CDR3 nucleotides: TGTGCCAGCAGCATGGGACTAGCGGGGGGCAATGAGCAGTTCTTC.

This chain links TRBV6-5 with TRBJ1-1; no firm D call. The CDR3 runs 14 residues. Deletions cut 2 bases from V and 7 bases from J, with 14 bases between. The germline V gene has CDR1 MNHEY and CDR2 SVGAGI. The CDR3 DNA sequence: TGTGCCAGCAGTTACGCGAGAACTATCGGTGAAGCTTTCTTT. It yields the protein CASSYARTIGEAFF.

The gene calls are TRBV30 and TRBJ1-1; weak D call: TRBD1 (6 bases). V was cut by 3 bases and J by 1 base, with 18 bases left in between. The CDR3 is 16 amino acids. Germline CDR1 GTSNPN, CDR2 SVGIG (reference sequence). CDR3 sequence (DNA): TGTGCCTGGAGCGTGGGCCCACAGGGACCGAACACTGAAGCTTTCTTT. Encoded protein: CAWSVGPQGPNTEAFF.

Worth noting for this clone: The sample has other DNA sequences that encode this CDR3 too. J is TRBJ2-7 and V is TRBV27; TRBD2 agrees at 11 bases. Germline V gene sequence: CDR1 MNHEY, CDR2 SMNVEV (reference sequence). The V and J ends lost 2 bases and 4 bases, in that order; junction bases with no gene match: 1. The CDR3 sequence is 14 residues long. CDR3 nucleotide sequence: TGTGCCAGCAGTTTACGGACTAGCGGGTACGAGCAGTACTTC. Translating gives CASSLRTSGYEQYF.

The V gene is TRBV30, the J gene TRBJ1-5, with D perhaps matching TRBD1 (6 bases). Deletions cut 2 bases from V and 5 bases from J, with 10 bases between. The CDR3 loop spans 13 amino acids. CDR1 GTSNPN and CDR2 SVGIG come from the germline V gene (reference sequence). This chain's CDR3 is CAWSRGRDQPQHF. CDR3 coding DNA: TGTGCCTGGAGTAGGGGGAGGGATCAGCCCCAGCATTTT.

Note on this clone: Since no conserved phenylalanine or tryptophan closes the CDR3, a read error is the likely cause. The DNA is omitted, as the CDR3 cannot be located on it reliably, and the CDR3 follows TCRdb's listing. V and J are TRBV28 and TRBJ2-3; TRBD2 reflects the table's D call only, with no check against the DNA. The CDR3 spans 11 residues, counting both ends. Germline V lookup: CDR1 MDHEN, CDR2 SYDVKM. The CDR3: CASRATSGTLR.

Only one count was recorded for this clone. The chain links TRBV27 to TRBJ2-5, with 10 bases identical to TRBD2. Per germline, CDR1 MNHEY and CDR2 SMNVEV (reference sequence). V shed 5 bases and J 7 bases; nucleotides not matched to a gene: 10. The CDR3 has 15 amino acids. The DNA of the CDR3 is TGTGCCAGCAGTCCTTCTAGCGGGAGCACCGGGACCCAGTACTTC. It translates to CASSPSSGSTGTQYF.

V is TRBV4-1 and J is TRBJ2-5; a possible D gene is TRBD2 (7 bases). The length of the CDR3 is 18 residues. V gave up 0 bases and J gave up 5 bases, with 22 bases separating them. Germline-derived CDR1 and CDR2 are MGHRA and YSYEKL. In nucleotides, the CDR3 is TGCGCCAGCAGCCAAGACCTAGGTAGGGGGAGGGCCGATGAGACCCAGTACTTC. It yields the protein CASSQDLGRGRADETQYF.

This sequence joins TRBV5-1 and TRBJ1-1, with D perhaps matching TRBD1 (6 bases). CDR3 size: 14 residues. CDR1 is SGHRS and CDR2 is YFSETQ in the germline V gene. The V end was cut by 4 bases, the J end by 3 bases, with 13 bases between. The CDR3 here is CASSTPGQHTEAFF. The CDR3 nucleotides are TGCGCCAGCAGCACACCAGGACAGCACACTGAAGCTTTCTTT. Full variable domain (rest looked up from reference TRBV5-1 and TRBJ1-1): KAGVTQTPRYLIKTRGQQVTLSCSPISGHRSVSWYQQTPGQGLQFLFEYFSETQRNKGNFPGRFSGRQFSNSRSEMNVSTLELGDSALYLCASSTPGQHTEAFFGQGTRLTVV.

V is TRBV4-1 and J is TRBJ1-1; D not resolved. Germline V gene sequence: CDR1 MGHRA, CDR2 YSYEKL. The CDR3 extends over 13 amino acids. Trimming removed 1 base at V and 1 base at J, with 4 bases between. CDR3 region: CASSQARNTEAFF. The CDR3 region has the DNA TGCGCCAGCAGCCAAGCCCGGAACACTGAAGCTTTCTTT.

V and J are TRBV7-2 and TRBJ2-1; 15 bases match TRBD2. With V trimmed by 5 bases and J by 4 bases, 6 bases remained unmatched. The CDR3 spans 17 residues. Germline loops: CDR1 SGHTA, CDR2 FQGNSA. CDR3 protein: CASSLPGLAGGYNEQFF. The CDR3 bases are TGTGCCAGCAGCCTCCCGGGACTAGCGGGGGGTTACAATGAGCAGTTCTTC. The entire variable domain, with the rest obtained from reference TRBV7-2 and TRBJ2-1, is as follows: GAGVSQSPSNKVTEKGKDVELRCDPISGHTALYWYRQSLGQGLEFLIYFQGNSAPDKSGLPSDRFSAERTGGSVSTLTIQRTQQEDSAVYLCASSLPGLAGGYNEQFFGPGTRLTVL.

V and J are TRBV6-4 and TRBJ2-3, with TRBD1 identical over 7 bases. The CDR3 totals 14 residues. The V gene end was trimmed by 5 bases and the J gene end by 2 bases; junction bases not matched to a gene: 4. Germline assignment: CDR1 MRHNA and CDR2 SNTAGT. Written as DNA, the CDR3 is TGTGCCAGCAGTCCGGGACAGATCACAGATACGCAGTATTTT. Residues: CASSPGQITDTQYF.

This chain links TRBV5-1 with TRBJ1-3; D is unresolved. Trimming stripped 0 bases from V and 4 bases from J, with 14 bases between. The CDR3 runs 16 residues. CDR1 and CDR2 (germline): SGHRS, YFSETQ. The CDR3 DNA follows: TGCGCCAGCAGCTTGGGCGTACTTGGTACCGGAAACACCATATATTTT. Its protein is CASSLGVLGTGNTIYF.

V gene TRBV19 combines with J gene TRBJ1-2; D is ambiguous. This CDR3 is 13 amino acids long. Trimming shortened V by 7 bases and J by 3 bases, and 12 bases separated the two germline ends. The V gene's germline CDR1 is LNHDA and CDR2 SQIVND (reference sequence). The CDR3 nucleotides read TGTGCCAGTACCTTCCGCGTGGACTATGGCTACACCTTC. As protein: CASTFRVDYGYTF.

The gene calls are TRBV7-2 and TRBJ2-1; D may be TRBD2 (5 bases). CDR1 is SGHTA and CDR2 is FQGNSA in the germline V gene. There are 15 residues in the CDR3. The V end lost 1 base, the J end lost 0 bases, and 7 bases lay between the germline ends. The CDR3 DNA follows: TGTGCCAGCAGCTTAGATGGGAGCTCCTACAATGAGCAGTTCTTC. This gives the protein CASSLDGSSYNEQFF.

The chain is built from TRBV4-3 and TRBJ2-5; TRBD2 might be the D (6 bases). With 2 bases removed from V and 11 bases from J, the gap between germline ends came to 15 bases. Germline V gives CDR1 LGHNA, CDR2 YSLEER. This CDR3 contains 13 residues. Here the CDR3 DNA reads TGCGCCAGCAGCCAAAGAGTGCGGGGTCAGCAGTACTTC. Protein product: CASSQRVRGQQYF.

J is TRBJ2-3 and V is TRBV2; 8 nucleotides match TRBD2. V lost 10 bases and J lost 1; bases outside the gene matches: 7. Germline values: CDR1 SNHLY, CDR2 FYNNEI. The CDR3 loop spans 14 amino acids. The CDR3 nucleotides are TGTGCCACCTTAGCGGGAACTGGCACAGATACGCAGTATTTT. This gives the protein CATLAGTGTDTQYF.

The chain carries TRBV10-2 and TRBJ2-1; 7 bases are shared with TRBD2. CDR3 length: 13 amino acids. Germline assignment: CDR1 WSHSY and CDR2 SAAADI. With 7 bases clipped from V and 9 bases from J, the junction kept 9 bases outside the gene matches. The CDR3 sequence is CASTGETSSEQFF. The CDR3 DNA is TGCGCCAGCACGGGGGAGACTAGCAGTGAGCAGTTCTTC.